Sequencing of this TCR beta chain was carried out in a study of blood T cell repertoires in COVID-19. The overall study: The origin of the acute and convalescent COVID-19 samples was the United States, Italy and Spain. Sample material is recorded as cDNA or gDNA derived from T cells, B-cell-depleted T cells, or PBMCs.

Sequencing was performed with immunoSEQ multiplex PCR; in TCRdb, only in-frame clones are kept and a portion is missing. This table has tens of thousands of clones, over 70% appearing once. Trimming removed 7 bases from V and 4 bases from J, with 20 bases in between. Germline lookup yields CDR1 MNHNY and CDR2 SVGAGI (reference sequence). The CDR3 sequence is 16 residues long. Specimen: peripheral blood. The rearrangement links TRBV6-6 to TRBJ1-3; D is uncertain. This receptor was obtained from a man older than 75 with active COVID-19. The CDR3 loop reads CASTHTDTREGNTIYF. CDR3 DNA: TGTGCCAGCACCCATACTGACACCCGTGAAGGAAACACCATATATTTT.